What follows is one T cell receptor beta chain and its context. Its matching antigen is unknown. Sequencing used immunoSEQ multiplex PCR; TCRdb keeps in-frame clones, though not all of them. The table records about 15,000 clones, 70% to 80% of them present only once. The data belong to a study of neoadjuvant anti-PD-1 for oral cavity cancer. Study-wide context: Patients without progression received a fourth nivolumab dose around day 43, then surgical resection on days 50-56.

Overall study findings and caveats: Each response group had just a few patients in TCR analyses.

Stage II-IVA oral cavity squamous cell carcinoma was new and untreated by systemic or radiation therapy. Patients had HPV-negative, locally advanced oral cavity squamous cell carcinoma. Germline CDR1 and CDR2: MNHEY and SVGAGI. Trimming removed 7 bases from V and 2 bases from J, with 14 bases in between. This CDR3 has 14 residues. The rearrangement links TRBV6-5 to TRBJ1-1; tentatively, D is TRBD1 (6 bases). This clonotype originated in a person aged 35-79 years with oral cavity squamous cell carcinoma. Sample: PBMCs, taken before nivolumab (anti-PD-1) treatment. In DNA form, the CDR3 reads TGTGCCAGCACGATGAGGGGGGGAAACACTGAAGCTTTCTTT. Translation: CASTMRGGNTEAFF.